This section outlines one T cell receptor beta chain sequence together with its context. Its antigen is undetermined. It was cDNA, reverse transcribed from extracted RNA, that served as the sequencing template. Sequencing was performed with immunoSEQ multiplex PCR; in TCRdb, only in-frame clones are kept and a portion is missing. Counted here are about 210,000 clones, 64% occurring once; the ten biggest clones make up about 4%. As for treatment: oral pan-JAK inhibitor, 5-10 mg twice daily. Losses at the gene ends were 6 bases for V and 6 bases for J; bases not matched to a gene: 9. The V gene's germline CDR1 is SQVTM and CDR2 ANQGSEA. The CDR3 totals 13 residues. The data originate from a study of CD8+ T cells in alopecia areata. Study-wide findings and caveats: Higher clonality was seen in lesional scalp than in normal scalp, especially in alopecia totalis/universalis. Between patients, shared TCR sequences were less clear than in mice. This was possibly due in part to HLA diversity in the patient population.

The V call is TRBV29-1, the J call TRBJ2-7, with 9 positions matching TRBD1. The TCR sequence derives from a human donor with alopecia areata. Sequences were derived from CD4+ T cells sorted from blood, sampled at week 4, from a patient treated with tofacitinib. The CDR3 sequence: CSVEAGQGTEQYF. In DNA, the CDR3 is TGCAGCGTGGAGGCCGGACAGGGGACCGAGCAGTACTTC.